This TCR beta chain was recovered during a study of cytomegalovirus exposure and HLA in healthy donors. To note about this clone: Its target is not known.

Regarding the study as a whole: Across HLA loci, a later analysis found differing TCR association rates, with DRB1 most and HLA-C fewest. In vitro checks showed that a few CMV-associated chains really do target CMV antigens. Researchers reportedly found TCR beta sequences accurately predicted most subjects' HLA-A and HLA-B alleles.

The V end lost 4 bases, the J end lost 11 bases, and 17 bases lay between the germline ends. The CDR3 totals 12 residues. Germline CDR1 is SQVTM and CDR2 is ANQGSEA. PCR used 60 Vbeta primers and 13 Jbeta primers. Data came from immunoSEQ multiplex PCR; TCRdb stores just in-frame clones and leaves some out. The sample holds about 140,000 clones, over 75% seen once. The sample comprised PBMCs. The V and J genes are TRBV29-1 and TRBJ1-1; tentative D call: TRBD1 (6 bases). This sequence was found in a man between 25 and 39 years old in good health and CMV-seronegative. The chain's CDR3 is CSVGGTRTGAFF. CDR3 coding DNA: TGCAGCGTTGGGGGGACACGGACGGGCGCTTTCTTT.